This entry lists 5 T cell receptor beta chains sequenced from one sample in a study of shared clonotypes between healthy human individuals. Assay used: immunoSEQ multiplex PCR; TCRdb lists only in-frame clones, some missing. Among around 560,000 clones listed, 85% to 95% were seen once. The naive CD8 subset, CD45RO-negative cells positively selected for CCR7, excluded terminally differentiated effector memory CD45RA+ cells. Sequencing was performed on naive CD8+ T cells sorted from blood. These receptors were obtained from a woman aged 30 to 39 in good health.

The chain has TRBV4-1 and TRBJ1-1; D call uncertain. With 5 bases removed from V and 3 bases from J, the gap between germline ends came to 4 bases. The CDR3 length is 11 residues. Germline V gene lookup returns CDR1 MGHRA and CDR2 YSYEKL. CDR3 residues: CASSWDTEAFF. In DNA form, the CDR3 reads TGCGCCAGCAGCTGGGACACTGAAGCTTTCTTT.

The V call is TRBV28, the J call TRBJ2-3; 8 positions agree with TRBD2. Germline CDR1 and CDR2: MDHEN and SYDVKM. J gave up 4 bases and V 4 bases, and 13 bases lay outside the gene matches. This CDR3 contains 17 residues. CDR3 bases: TGTGCCAGCAGTTGGCCCCCCCAGCGGGGGAGATCAGATACGCAGTATTTT. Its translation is CASSWPPQRGRSDTQYF.

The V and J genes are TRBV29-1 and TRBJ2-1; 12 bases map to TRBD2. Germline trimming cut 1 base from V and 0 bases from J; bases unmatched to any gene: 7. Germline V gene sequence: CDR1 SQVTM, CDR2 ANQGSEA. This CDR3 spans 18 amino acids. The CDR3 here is CSVEGLAGATSSYNEQFF. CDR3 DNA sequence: TGCAGCGTTGAAGGACTAGCGGGAGCAACAAGCTCCTACAATGAGCAGTTCTTC.

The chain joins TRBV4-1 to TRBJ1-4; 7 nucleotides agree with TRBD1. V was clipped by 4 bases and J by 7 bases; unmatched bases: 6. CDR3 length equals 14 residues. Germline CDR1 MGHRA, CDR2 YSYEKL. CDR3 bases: TGCGCCAGCAGCCTCCGGACAGGTCCTGAAAAACTGTTTTTT. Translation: CASSLRTGPEKLFF.

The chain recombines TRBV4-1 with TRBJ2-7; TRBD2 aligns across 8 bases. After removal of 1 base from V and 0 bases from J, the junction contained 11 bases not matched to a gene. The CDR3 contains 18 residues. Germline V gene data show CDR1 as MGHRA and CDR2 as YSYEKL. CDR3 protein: CASSQVTSVPFSSYEQYF. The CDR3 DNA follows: TGCGCCAGCAGCCAAGTGACTAGCGTTCCTTTCTCCTCCTACGAGCAGTACTTC.